The rows below give T cell receptor beta chains drawn from one sample of a study of T cell repertoires in cytomegalovirus infection. TCRdb re-called the reads through MiXCR, storing one row per CDR3 protein. The table lists 200,000 to 300,000 distinct CDR3 sequences, approximately 13% of them singletons, with roughly 1.7% in the top ten. Sequencing used PBMCs. The receptors stem from a human donor in good health (CMV status not recorded). Some clones in this sample may be carry-over from other donors' samples. The CDR3 runs from the conserved cysteine through the conserved F or W. D genes are given only for firm matches. Only part of the rows carry a size: once, few, many, or a class if the clone is expanded.

clone_size	v_call	d_call	j_call	cdr3_aa	cdr3_nt
.	TRBV7-3	.	TRBJ1-6	CASSLQGGSNSPLHF	TGTGCCAGCAGCCTACAGGGAGGGAGTAATTCACCCCTCCACTTT
many	TRBV7-2	TRBD2	TRBJ2-7	CASSHPGLADYEQYF	TGTGCCAGCAGCCATCCCGGACTAGCGGACTACGAGCAGTACTTC
.	TRBV11-3	TRBD2	TRBJ2-1	CASSYSGGGEQFF	TGTGCCAGCAGCTACAGTGGGGGAGGGGAGCAGTTCTTC
few	TRBV7-3	.	TRBJ1-1	CASSPLLALSTEAFF	TGTGCCAGCAGCCCCTTGTTAGCCTTGAGTACTGAAGCTTTCTTT
few	TRBV4-1	.	TRBJ1-2	CASSQDHIYGYTF	TGCGCCAGCAGCCAAGACCACATCTATGGCTACACCTTC
.	TRBV29-1	.	TRBJ1-2	CSVVWQHYGYTF	TGCAGCGTTGTTTGGCAGCATTATGGCTACACCTTC
many	TRBV7-9	TRBD1	TRBJ2-7	CASSLGGTATYEQYF	TGTGCCAGCAGCTTAGGAGGGACAGCCACCTACGAGCAGTACTTC
many	TRBV28	TRBD2	TRBJ2-2	CASSLVPSGNTGELFF	TGTGCCAGCAGTTTAGTCCCTAGCGGGAACACCGGGGAGCTGTTTTTT
.	TRBV5-6	.	TRBJ1-1	CASRTPNTEAFF	TGTGCCAGTAGGACACCGAACACTGAAGCTTTCTTT
many	TRBV28	.	TRBJ1-5	CASSLHGGNQPQHF	TGTGCCAGCAGTTTACATGGGGGTAATCAGCCCCAGCATTTT
many	TRBV7-2	.	TRBJ2-3	CASSLARDTDTQYF	TGTGCCAGCAGCTTAGCGCGGGACACAGATACGCAGTATTTT
many	TRBV12-3/TRBV12-4	.	TRBJ2-2	CASSLRQVSEFGELFF	TGTGCCAGCAGTCTCAGACAGGTTTCGGAATTCGGGGAGCTGTTTTTT
many	TRBV7-2	TRBD2	TRBJ2-1	CASSLVGLAGANEQFF	TGTGCCAGCAGCTTAGTTGGACTAGCGGGAGCCAATGAGCAGTTCTTC
.	TRBV4-3	.	TRBJ2-3	CASSQARFTDTQYF	TGCGCCAGCAGCCAAGCGCGATTCACAGATACGCAGTATTTT
.	TRBV5-1	TRBD1	TRBJ2-3	CASSPSGGSDTQYF	TGCGCCAGCAGCCCATCAGGGGGTTCGGATACGCAGTATTTT
.	TRBV6-6	TRBD1	TRBJ1-2	CASSYSEILGQAPRSGYTF	TGTGCCAGCAGTTACTCGGAAATCCTTGGACAGGCACCTCGTAGCGGCTACACCTTC
few	TRBV18	TRBD2	TRBJ2-1	CASSRGLADNEQFF	TGTGCCAGCTCACGCGGACTAGCGGACAATGAGCAGTTCTTC
few	TRBV28	.	TRBJ2-3	CASSDETPATDTQYF	TGTGCCAGCAGTGACGAAACCCCGGCGACAGATACGCAGTATTTT
many	TRBV19	TRBD1	TRBJ1-6	CASSTDRGQGYDNSPLHF	TGTGCCAGTAGTACTGACCGCGGACAGGGGTACGATAATTCACCCCTCCACTTT
many	TRBV29-1	TRBD2	TRBJ2-7	CSVETRGTSARSEQYF	TGCAGCGTTGAAACCCGGGGGACTAGCGCTAGATCCGAGCAGTACTTC
many	TRBV7-2	.	TRBJ1-1	CASSLITVEAFF	TGTGCCAGCAGCTTAATTACAGTTGAAGCTTTCTTT
many	TRBV24-1	.	TRBJ2-1	CATGRGHNEQFF	TGTGCCACCGGACGAGGTCACAATGAGCAGTTCTTC
few	TRBV12-3/TRBV12-4	TRBD1	TRBJ1-5	CASSLATTGTGSQPQHF	TGTGCCAGCAGTTTAGCTACAACCGGGACAGGGAGCCAGCCCCAGCATTTT